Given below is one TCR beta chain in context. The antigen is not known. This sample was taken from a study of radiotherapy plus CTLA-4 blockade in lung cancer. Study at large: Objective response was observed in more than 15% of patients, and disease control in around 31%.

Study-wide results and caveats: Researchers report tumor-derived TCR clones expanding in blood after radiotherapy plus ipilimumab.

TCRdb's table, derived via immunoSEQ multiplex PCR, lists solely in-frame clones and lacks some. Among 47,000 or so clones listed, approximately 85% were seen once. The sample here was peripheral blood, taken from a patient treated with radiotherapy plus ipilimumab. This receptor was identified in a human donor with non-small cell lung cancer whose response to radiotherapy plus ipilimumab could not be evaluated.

The CDR3: CASSYPERENTDTQYF. For the CDR3, the DNA is TGTGCCAGCAGTTATCCTGAGCGGGAGAACACAGATACGCAGTATTTT. This chain joins TRBV6-6 and TRBJ2-3; 8 bases line up with TRBD2. The CDR3 is 16 residues long. V gave up 3 bases and J gave up 2 bases; unmatched junction bases: 7. The germline V gene has CDR1 MNHNY and CDR2 SVGAGI (reference sequence).